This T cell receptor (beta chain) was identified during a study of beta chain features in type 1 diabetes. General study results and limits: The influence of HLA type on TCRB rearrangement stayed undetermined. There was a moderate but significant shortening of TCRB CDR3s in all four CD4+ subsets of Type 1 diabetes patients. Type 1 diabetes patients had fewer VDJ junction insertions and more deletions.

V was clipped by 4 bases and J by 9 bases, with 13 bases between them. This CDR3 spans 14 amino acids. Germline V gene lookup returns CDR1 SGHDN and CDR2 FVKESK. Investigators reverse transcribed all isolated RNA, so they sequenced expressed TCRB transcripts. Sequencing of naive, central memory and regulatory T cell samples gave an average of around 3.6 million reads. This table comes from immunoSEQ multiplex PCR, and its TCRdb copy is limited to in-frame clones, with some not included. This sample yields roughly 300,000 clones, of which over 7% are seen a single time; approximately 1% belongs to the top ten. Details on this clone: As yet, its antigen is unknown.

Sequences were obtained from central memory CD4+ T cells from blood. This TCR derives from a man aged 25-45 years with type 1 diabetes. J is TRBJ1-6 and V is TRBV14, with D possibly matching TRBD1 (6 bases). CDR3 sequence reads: CASSPNRVGSPLHF. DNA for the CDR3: TGTGCCAGCAGCCCGAACAGGGTCGGTTCACCCCTCCACTTT.